Each of the 15 T cell receptor beta chains below was sequenced from the same sample in a study of T-cell reconstitution after alpha-beta-depleted transplantation in children. TCRbeta library construction was performed incorporating unique molecular identifiers. TCRdb analysed the PCR reads with MiXCR anew, one entry per CDR3 protein. Here the sample spans 100,000 to 120,000 distinct CDR3 sequences, approximately 6.9% being singletons. The sequences come from PBMCs, mostly from graft donor cells, collected 360 days after TCRalphabeta/CD19-depleted stem cell transplant. Receptor source: a male patient aged 2 to 10 who had a stem cell transplant for acute lymphoblastic leukemia, so the T cells may come from the graft donor.

The sample holds many counts of this clonotype. V gene TRBV6-5 combines with J gene TRBJ2-2; D call uncertain. Germline CDR1 is MNHEY and CDR2 is SVGAGI. CDR3 length: 16 residues. Between the trimmed V and J ends, which lost 0 bases and 1 base, there was a span of 9 bases. The CDR3 nucleotides are TGTGCCAGCAGTTACTCGATCGCGGTGAACACCGGGGAGCTGTTTTTT. It encodes CASSYSIAVNTGELFF.

In its sample, this clonotype was seen many times. The V and J genes are TRBV28 and TRBJ1-1; possible D gene TRBD1, 6 bases. Germline loops: CDR1 MDHEN, CDR2 SYDVKM. The length of the CDR3 is 15 residues. Trimming shortened V by 5 bases and J by 4 bases, and 17 bases separated the two germline ends. Written as DNA, the CDR3 is TGTGCCAGCAGTCCGGTGGACAGTTTGAGCACTGAAGCTTTCTTT. Its translation: CASSPVDSLSTEAFF.

This clonotype appeared a few times. This chain links TRBV4-2 with TRBJ2-3; 9 nucleotides align to TRBD1. The trim removed 4 bases at V and 3 bases at J, leaving 5 bases unmatched. CDR3 length: 15 amino acids. CDR1 and CDR2 from the germline V gene are LGHNA and YNFKEQ. The CDR3, as DNA: TGTGCCAGCAGCCCCGGGACAGGGTGGACAGATACGCAGTATTTT. Its translation is CASSPGTGWTDTQYF.

This clonotype was observed many times. V gene TRBV15 combines with J gene TRBJ1-5, with TRBD1 matching over 7 bases. The ends lost 1 base at V and 5 bases at J; junction bases unmatched: 8. The germline gives CDR1 LNHNV, CDR2 YYDKDF (reference sequence). This CDR3 region has 16 residues. The CDR3 DNA follows: TGTGCCACCAGCAGAGTTTGGACAGGCCCCCATCAGCCCCAGCATTTT. It encodes CATSRVWTGPHQPQHF.

This clonotype was observed many times. The chain carries TRBV2 and TRBJ1-2; tentatively, D is TRBD1 (6 bases). CDR1 SNHLY and CDR2 FYNNEI come from the germline V gene. The CDR3 spans 12 residues. With 10 bases removed from V and 0 bases from J, the gap between germline ends came to 9 bases. The CDR3 sequence is CATRTANYGYTF. The CDR3 region has the DNA TGTGCCACACGGACAGCTAACTATGGCTACACCTTC.

This clonotype was seen many times. In nucleotides, the CDR3 is TGTGCCAGCAGCCTAGGGTCGCTCCGGGCAGATACGCAGTATTTT. Protein product: CASSLGSLRADTQYF. V gene TRBV27 combines with J gene TRBJ2-3; D ambiguous. This CDR3 has 15 residues. Trimming pared 6 bases from V and 4 bases from J, leaving 17 bases between. CDR1 MNHEY and CDR2 SMNVEV come from the germline V gene (reference sequence).

The V and J genes are TRBV4-1 and TRBJ2-1; a weak D match, TRBD1 (5 bases). From germline, CDR1 is MGHRA and CDR2 YSYEKL. There are 15 residues in the CDR3. Trimming left V 3 bases short and J 4 bases short, with 13 bases between. CDR3 residues: CASSHGRNRYNEQFF. CDR3 coding DNA: TGCGCCAGCAGCCACGGCAGAAACAGGTACAATGAGCAGTTCTTC.

The chain couples TRBV6-4 to TRBJ2-3; weak D call: TRBD1 (5 bases). Germline V gives CDR1 MRHNA, CDR2 SNTAGT. Trimming took 0 bases from V and 4 from J, leaving 5 bases between them. The CDR3 sequence is 13 residues long. DNA for the CDR3: TGTGCCAGCAGTGACTCAGGGGCAGATACGCAGTATTTT. Protein: CASSDSGADTQYF.

The rearrangement links TRBV11-2 to TRBJ2-1; 12 nucleotides agree with TRBD2. The CDR3 is 16 amino acids. Losses at the gene ends were 1 base for V and 8 bases for J; bases not matched to a gene: 6. Germline CDR1 is SGHAT and CDR2 is FQNNGV. CDR3 bases: TGTGCCAGCAGCTTAGGACTAGCGGGAGCCGGAGATGAGCAGTTCTTC. This encodes CASSLGLAGAGDEQFF.

This clonotype appeared many times. J is TRBJ1-6 and V is TRBV13; maybe TRBD1 (6 bases). This CDR3 region has 16 residues. Germline V CDR1 and CDR2: PRHDT, FYEKMQ (reference sequence). V shed 5 bases and J shed 4 bases, with 15 bases lying between them. CDR3 loop: CASSRTEKRYNSPLHF. The DNA for the CDR3 is TGTGCCAGCAGCCGGACAGAGAAAAGATATAATTCACCCCTCCACTTT.

The rearrangement joins TRBV6-5 to TRBJ1-2; D unresolved. This CDR3 region has 14 residues. Germline-derived CDR1 and CDR2 are MNHEY and SVGAGI. V lost 0 bases to trimming and J lost 5 bases, with 10 bases between them. The CDR3 DNA sequence: TGTGCCAGCAGTTACTCGGGCAAAACATATGGCTACACCTTC. Translation: CASSYSGKTYGYTF.

This clonotype occurred many times. The chain carries TRBV7-2 and TRBJ2-1; 8 bases match TRBD2. Germline CDR1 reads SGHTA; CDR2 reads FQGNSA. Trimming removed 7 bases from V and 3 bases from J; junction bases left unmatched: 8. The CDR3 runs to 15 residues. The CDR3, as DNA: TGTGCCAGCACCCTACTAGCGGCTATCTACAATGAGCAGTTCTTC. This translates into CASTLLAAIYNEQFF.

In this sample, this clonotype turned up many times. This chain joins TRBV7-9 and TRBJ2-7; 7 bases are shared with TRBD1. V lost 0 bases, J lost 3 bases, and 8 bases stayed unmatched. The CDR3 contains 16 residues. Germline values: CDR1 SEHNR, CDR2 FQNEAQ (reference sequence). CDR3 bases: TGTGCCAGCAGCTTAGCGGATAAGGGACAGCTCTACGAGCAGTACTTC. This gives the protein CASSLADKGQLYEQYF.

This rearrangement joins TRBV12-5 to TRBJ2-1; 9 nucleotides agree with TRBD2. The CDR3 totals 16 residues. CDR1 is LGHNT, CDR2 FRNRAP, per germline. J was trimmed by 2 bases and V by 6 bases; bases with no gene match: 8. The chain's CDR3 is CASGRGLATAYNEQFF. The CDR3 coding sequence is TGTGCTAGTGGCCGCGGACTAGCGACCGCCTACAATGAGCAGTTCTTC. Based on the CDR3 plus reference TRBV12-5 and TRBJ2-1, the full variable domain is DARVTQTPRHKVTEMGQEVTMRCQPILGHNTVFWYRQTMMQGLELLAYFRNRAPLDDSGMPKDRFSAEMPDATLATLKIQPSEPRDSAVYFCASGRGLATAYNEQFFGPGTRLTVL.

In this sample, this clonotype turned up a few times. This sequence joins TRBV9 and TRBJ2-2; D assignment may be TRBD1 or TRBD2 (6 bases each). The length of the CDR3 is 15 residues. Trimming removed 3 bases from V and 5 bases from J, with 14 bases in between. Germline V lookup: CDR1 SGDLS, CDR2 YYNGEE. The CDR3 bases are TGTGCCAGCAGCGGAGAGGGGGGCATAACCGGGGAGCTGTTTTTT. Translating it yields CASSGEGGITGELFF. Filled out from reference TRBV9 and TRBJ2-2, the complete variable domain reads DSGVTQTPKHLITATGQRVTLRCSPRSGDLSVYWYQQSLDQGLQFLIQYYNGEERAKGNILERFSAQQFPDLHSELNLSSLELGDSALYFCASSGEGGITGELFFGEGSRLTVL.